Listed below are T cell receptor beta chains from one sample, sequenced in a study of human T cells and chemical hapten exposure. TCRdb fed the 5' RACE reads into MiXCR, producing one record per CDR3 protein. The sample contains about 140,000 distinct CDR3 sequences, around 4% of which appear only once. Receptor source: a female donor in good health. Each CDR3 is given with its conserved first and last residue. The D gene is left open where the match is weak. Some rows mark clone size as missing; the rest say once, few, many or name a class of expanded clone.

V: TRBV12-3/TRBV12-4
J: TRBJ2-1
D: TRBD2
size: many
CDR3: CASSFLPSGGDNEQFF
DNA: TGTGCCAGCAGTTTTCTCCCTAGCGGGGGGGATAATGAGCAGTTCTTC

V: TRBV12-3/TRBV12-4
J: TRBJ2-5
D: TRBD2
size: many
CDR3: CASSLSLLADENQETQYF
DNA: TGTGCCAGCAGTTTATCGCTCCTAGCGGACGAAAACCAAGAGACCCAGTACTTC

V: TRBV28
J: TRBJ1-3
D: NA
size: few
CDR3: CACGYSGNTIYF
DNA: TGTGCCTGCGGTTACTCTGGAAACACCATATATTTT

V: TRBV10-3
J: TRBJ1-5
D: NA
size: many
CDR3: CAISESSGSNQPQHF
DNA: TGTGCCATCAGTGAGTCATCAGGGAGCAATCAGCCCCAGCATTTT

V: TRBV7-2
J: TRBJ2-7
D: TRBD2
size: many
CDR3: CASSLDSSGAYEQYF
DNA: TGTGCCAGCAGCTTAGATTCTAGCGGGGCCTACGAGCAGTACTTC

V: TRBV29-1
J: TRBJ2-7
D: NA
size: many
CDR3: CSVARDYEQYF
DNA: TGCAGCGTTGCCAGGGATTACGAGCAGTACTTC

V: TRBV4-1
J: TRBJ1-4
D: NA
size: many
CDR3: CASSHRAWRWKTNEKLFF
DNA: TGCGCCAGCAGCCATAGGGCCTGGAGGTGGAAAACTAATGAAAAACTGTTTTTT

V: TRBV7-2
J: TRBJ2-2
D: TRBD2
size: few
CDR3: CASSLRSGGFLGELFF
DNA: TGTGCCAGCAGCTTACGGAGCGGGGGGTTTTTGGGGGAGCTGTTTTTT

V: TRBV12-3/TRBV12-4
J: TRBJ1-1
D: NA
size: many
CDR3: CASTIQGKAFF
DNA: TGTGCCAGCACCATTCAAGGGAAGGCTTTCTTT

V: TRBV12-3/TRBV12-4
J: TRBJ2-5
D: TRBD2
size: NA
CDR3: CASSPRLAGGRETQYF
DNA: TGTGCCAGCAGTCCGAGACTAGCGGGGGGGCGAGAGACCCAGTACTTC

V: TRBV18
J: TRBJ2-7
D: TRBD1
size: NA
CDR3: CASSPRDRGEQYF
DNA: TGTGCCAGCTCACCTCGGGACAGGGGTGAGCAGTACTTC

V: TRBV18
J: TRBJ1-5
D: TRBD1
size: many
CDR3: CASSLDRANQPQHF
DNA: TGTGCCAGCTCACTGGACAGGGCAAATCAGCCCCAGCATTTT

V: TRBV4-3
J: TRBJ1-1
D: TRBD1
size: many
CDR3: CASSQGDRGLDTEAFF
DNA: TGCGCCAGCAGCCAAGGGGACAGGGGGCTTGACACTGAAGCTTTCTTT

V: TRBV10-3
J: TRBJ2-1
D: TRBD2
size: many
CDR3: CAISEPGAGGYNEQFF
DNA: TGTGCCATCAGTGAGCCTGGAGCGGGGGGTTACAATGAGCAGTTCTTC

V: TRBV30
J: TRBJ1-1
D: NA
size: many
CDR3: CAWRPSGRAPPNTEAFF
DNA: TGTGCCTGGAGGCCATCCGGGCGGGCACCCCCGAACACTGAAGCTTTCTTT

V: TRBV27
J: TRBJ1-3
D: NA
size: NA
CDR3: CASSLLGPGNTIYF
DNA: TGTGCCAGCAGTTTATTGGGGCCCGGAAACACCATATATTTT

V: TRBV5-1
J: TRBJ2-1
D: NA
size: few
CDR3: CASSCSSYNEQFF
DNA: TGCGCCAGCAGCTGTAGCTCCTACAATGAGCAGTTCTTC

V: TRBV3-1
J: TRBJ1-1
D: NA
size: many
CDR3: CASSQDGKAFF
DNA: TGTGCCAGCAGCCAAGACGGGAAGGCTTTCTTT

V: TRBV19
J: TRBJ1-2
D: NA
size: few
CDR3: CASSISGADYGYTF
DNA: TGTGCCAGTAGTATTTCGGGGGCGGACTATGGCTACACCTTC

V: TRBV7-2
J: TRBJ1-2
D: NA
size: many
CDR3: CASSLSGTQYGYTF
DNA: TGTGCCAGCAGCTTATCCGGGACGCAGTATGGCTACACCTTC

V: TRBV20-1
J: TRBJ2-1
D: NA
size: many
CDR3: CSARVEGGETGFF
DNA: TGCAGTGCTAGAGTGGAGGGGGGGGAGACGGGGTTCTTC

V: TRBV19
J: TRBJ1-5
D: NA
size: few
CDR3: CASSTNGQSLGNQPQHF
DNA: TGTGCCAGTAGTACAAATGGACAGAGCCTTGGCAATCAGCCCCAGCATTTT

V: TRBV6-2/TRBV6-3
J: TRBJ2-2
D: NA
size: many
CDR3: CASVSSGARWFGELFF
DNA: TGTGCCAGCGTATCATCGGGCGCTAGGTGGTTCGGGGAGCTGTTTTTT

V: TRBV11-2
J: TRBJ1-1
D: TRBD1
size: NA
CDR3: CASSSVDRGLTEAFF
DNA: TGTGCCAGCAGCTCCGTTGACAGGGGACTTACTGAAGCTTTCTTT

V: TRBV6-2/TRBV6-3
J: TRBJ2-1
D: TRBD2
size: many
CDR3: CASSLLREGGNEQFF
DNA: TGTGCCAGCAGCCTGCTACGGGAGGGGGGGAATGAGCAGTTCTTC

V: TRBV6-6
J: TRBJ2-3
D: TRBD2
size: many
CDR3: CASSYSSSGGPGTDTQYF
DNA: TGTGCCAGCAGTTACTCGTCTAGCGGGGGGCCCGGCACAGATACGCAGTATTTT

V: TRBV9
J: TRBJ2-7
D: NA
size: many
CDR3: CASSGGREQYF
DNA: TGTGCCAGCAGCGGAGGGCGCGAGCAGTACTTC

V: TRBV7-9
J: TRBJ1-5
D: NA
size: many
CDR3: CASSQSDRPNQPQHF
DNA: TGTGCCAGCAGCCAGTCCGACAGGCCTAATCAGCCCCAGCATTTT

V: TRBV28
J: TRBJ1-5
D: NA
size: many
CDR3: CASSFGEGRSRPQHF
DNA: TGTGCCAGCAGTTTCGGAGAGGGACGGTCCCGGCCCCAGCATTTT

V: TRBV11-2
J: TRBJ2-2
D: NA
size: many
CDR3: CASSLVSYTGELFF
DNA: TGTGCCAGCAGCTTAGTGTCGTACACCGGGGAGCTGTTTTTT

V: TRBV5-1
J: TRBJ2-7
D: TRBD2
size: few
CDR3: CASSSNPWEGSYEQYF
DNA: TGCGCCAGCAGCTCGAACCCCTGGGAGGGTTCCTACGAGCAGTACTTC

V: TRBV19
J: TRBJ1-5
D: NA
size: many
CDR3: CASSIRRQVGNQPQHF
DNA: TGTGCCAGTAGTATCCGCCGACAGGTCGGAAACCAGCCCCAGCATTTT

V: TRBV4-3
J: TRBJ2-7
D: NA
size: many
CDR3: CASSQGAGASSYEQYF
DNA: TGCGCCAGCAGCCAAGGTGCGGGGGCAAGCTCCTACGAGCAGTACTTC

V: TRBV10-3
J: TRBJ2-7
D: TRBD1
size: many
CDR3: CATNGQEFYEQYF
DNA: TGTGCCACCAACGGACAGGAATTCTACGAGCAGTACTTC

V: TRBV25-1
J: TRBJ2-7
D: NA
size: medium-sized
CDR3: CAIGTGTTYEQYF
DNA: TGTGCCATTGGTACGGGAACCACCTACGAGCAGTACTTC

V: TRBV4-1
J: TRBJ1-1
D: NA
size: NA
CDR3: CASSPSTANTEAFF
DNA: TGCGCCAGCAGCCCTTCGACAGCGAACACTGAAGCTTTCTTT

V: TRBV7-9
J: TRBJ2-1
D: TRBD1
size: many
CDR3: CASSRPDRGYNEQFF
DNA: TGTGCCAGCAGCCGCCCGGACAGGGGGTACAATGAGCAGTTCTTC

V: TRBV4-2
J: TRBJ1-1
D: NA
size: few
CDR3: CASSQAGGMNTEAFF
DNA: TGTGCCAGCAGCCAAGCGGGAGGTATGAACACTGAAGCTTTCTTT

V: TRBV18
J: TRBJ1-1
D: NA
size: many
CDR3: CASSTAGVFFEAFF
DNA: TGTGCCAGCTCAACCGCAGGGGTTTTCTTTGAAGCTTTCTTT

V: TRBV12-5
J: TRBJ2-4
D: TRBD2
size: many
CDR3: CASGLVTGGREAKNIQYF
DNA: TGTGCTAGTGGTTTGGTAACGGGGGGGCGAGAAGCCAAAAACATTCAGTACTTC

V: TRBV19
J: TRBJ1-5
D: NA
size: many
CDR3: CASSASVGNQPQHF
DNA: TGTGCCAGTAGTGCCAGTGTTGGCAATCAGCCCCAGCATTTT

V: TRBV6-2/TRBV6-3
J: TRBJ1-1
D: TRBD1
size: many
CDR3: CASSSGGRRTEAFF
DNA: TGTGCCAGCAGCTCAGGGGGCAGGAGGACTGAAGCTTTCTTT

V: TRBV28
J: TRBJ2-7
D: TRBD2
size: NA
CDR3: CASTYRCGGEQYF
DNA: TGTGCCAGCACATACCGATGCGGGGGCGAGCAGTACTTC

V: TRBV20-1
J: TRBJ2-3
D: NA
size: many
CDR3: CSASGGFGTDTQYF
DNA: TGCAGTGCTAGTGGGGGTTTTGGCACAGATACGCAGTATTTT

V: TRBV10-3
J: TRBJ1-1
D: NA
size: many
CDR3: CAIGLGRSEAFF
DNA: TGTGCCATCGGTCTGGGCAGGTCTGAAGCTTTCTTT

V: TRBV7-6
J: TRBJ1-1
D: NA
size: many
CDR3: CASSLGPPAGDTEAFF
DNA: TGTGCCAGCAGCTTAGGGCCCCCCGCGGGTGACACTGAAGCTTTCTTT

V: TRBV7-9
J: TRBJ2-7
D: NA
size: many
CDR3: CASSSGRGFEQYF
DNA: TGTGCCAGCAGCTCTGGCAGGGGTTTCGAGCAGTACTTC

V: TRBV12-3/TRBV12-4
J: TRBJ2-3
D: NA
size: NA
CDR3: CASSLDPHTQYF
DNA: TGTGCCAGCAGTTTGGATCCCCATACGCAGTATTTT

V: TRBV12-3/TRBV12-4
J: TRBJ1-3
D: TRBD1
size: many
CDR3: CASRRGTGLSGNTIYF
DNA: TGTGCCAGCAGACGAGGGACAGGTCTCTCTGGAAACACCATATATTTT

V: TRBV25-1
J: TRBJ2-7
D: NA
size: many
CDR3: CASSSPRRGLSVYEQYF
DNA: TGTGCCAGCAGTTCTCCCCGACGAGGCCTTAGTGTCTACGAGCAGTACTTC

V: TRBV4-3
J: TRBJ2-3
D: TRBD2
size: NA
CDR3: CASAERGGTDTQYF
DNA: TGCGCCAGCGCAGAGCGGGGGGGCACAGATACGCAGTATTTT

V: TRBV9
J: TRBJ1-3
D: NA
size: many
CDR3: CASSSGGGHGGNTIYF
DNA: TGTGCCAGCAGCTCTGGAGGAGGGCATGGCGGAAACACCATATATTTT

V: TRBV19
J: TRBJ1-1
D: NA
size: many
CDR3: CASSIGGLGTEAFF
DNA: TGTGCCAGTAGTATAGGGGGTTTGGGCACTGAAGCTTTCTTT